These T cell receptor beta chains were read from a single sample in a study of cytomegalovirus exposure and HLA in healthy donors. Using immunoSEQ multiplex PCR, the repertoire was profiled, and TCRdb retains in-frame clones only, with some absent. The sample consists of approximately 110,000 clones, 76% of them appearing once. The specimen sequenced was PBMCs. Every receptor here comes from a woman in her forties or fifties in good health and CMV-seropositive. Both conserved end residues are part of each CDR3. Fields, in order: V gene, J gene, D gene, clone size, CDR3 DNA, CDR3 protein. The D gene is left open where the match is weak. Clone size is shown for a subset of rows, as once, few, many or a class of expanded clone.

TRBV5-1	TRBJ2-7	TRBD2	-	TGCGCCAGCAGCTTGGATGGACTAGCGGAATACGAGCAGTACTTC	CASSLDGLAEYEQYF
TRBV6-1	TRBJ2-3	TRBD2	once	TGTGCCAGCAGTCTCCGGGACTACCCCACAGATACGCAGTATTTT	CASSLRDYPTDTQYF
TRBV2	TRBJ2-7	-	-	TGTGCCAGCAGTCCCCGGACTGGCTACGAGCAGTACTTC	CASSPRTGYEQYF
TRBV6-1	TRBJ2-1	TRBD2	-	TGTGCCAGCAGTGCTCGGGAAAAAGCGGGAACATGGAATGAGCAGTTCTTC	CASSAREKAGTWNEQFF
TRBV19	TRBJ2-3	TRBD1	-	TGTGCCAGCCGGACAGGGACTCCTTGGTATTTT	CASRTGTPWYF
TRBV28	TRBJ1-3	-	-	TGTGCCAGCAGTCGGGGGGGGAAAGGAAACACCATATATTTT	CASSRGGKGNTIYF
TRBV5-1	TRBJ1-1	TRBD1	-	TGCGCCAGCAGCTTGGGACCGAGACAGGGAAGCTCGGCTGAAGCTTTCTTT	CASSLGPRQGSSAEAFF
TRBV6-4	TRBJ2-1	TRBD1	-	TGTGCCAGCAGTGAAGGGCAGGGGGCAAGTGAGCAGTTCTTC	CASSEGQGASEQFF
TRBV7-9	TRBJ1-3	TRBD1	-	TGTGCCAGCAGCTTAGCCGACAGGGGAGGAGGAAACACCATATATTTT	CASSLADRGGGNTIYF
TRBV21-1	TRBJ2-3	-	few	TGTGCCAGCAGCAAATGCAGCGGGAGAGGCACAGATACGCAGTATTTT	CASSKCSGRGTDTQYF
TRBV19	TRBJ2-1	TRBD2	-	TGTGCCAGTAGTGGGACTTCGGGAGGGTTTTTCGATGAGCAGTTCTTC	CASSGTSGGFFDEQFF
TRBV7-2	TRBJ1-6	-	-	TGTGCCAGCAGCTTCCCGGGGGGTTCACCCCTCCACTTT	CASSFPGGSPLHF
TRBV27	TRBJ1-4	-	-	TGTGCCAGCAGTTTATCGTTAGCAGGTGCCCAGGGACTGTTTTTT	CASSLSLAGAQGLFF
TRBV5-1	TRBJ2-3	-	-	TGCGCCAGCAGCCCCTACCAGGGCTACACGCAGTATTTT	CASSPYQGYTQYF
TRBV7-9	TRBJ2-5	TRBD2	-	TGTGCCAGCAGCCCTAGGGGACTAGGAGGTTCGGAGACCCAGTACTTC	CASSPRGLGGSETQYF
TRBV20-1	TRBJ2-5	-	-	TGCAGCGCCGGGAGCCAAGAGACCCAGTACTTC	CSAGSQETQYF
TRBV2	TRBJ1-1	-	once	TGTGCCAGCAGTGACCAGATGAACACTGAAGCTTTCTTT	CASSDQMNTEAFF
TRBV9	TRBJ2-2	-	-	TGTGCCAGCAGCGCCGAAGGAGGGGGCACCGGGGAGCTGTTCTTT	CASSAEGGGTGELFF
TRBV5-1	TRBJ2-1	TRBD2	few	TGCGCCAGCAGCTTGCGAGGGAGGGGTGATGAGCAGTTCTTC	CASSLRGRGDEQFF
TRBV6-5	TRBJ2-3	-	-	TGTGCCAGCAGTTACGAGAGGGATACGCAGTATTTT	CASSYERDTQYF
TRBV7-9	TRBJ2-4	-	-	TGTGCCAGCAGCATTAGCGGCGCCAAAAACAGTCAGTACTTC	CASSISGAKNSQYF
TRBV5-5	TRBJ2-5	TRBD2	-	TGTGCCAGCACCCCCCCCGGGACTAGCCCCCGGGCCCCGGAGACCCAGTACTTC	CASTPPGTSPRAPETQYF
TRBV10-3	TRBJ2-3	TRBD2	-	TGTGCCATCAGGGGACTAGCGGGAGGGGTAGATACGCAGTATTTT	CAIRGLAGGVDTQYF
TRBV19	TRBJ1-1	TRBD1	-	TGTGCCAGTAGTATAGTGACAGGGGGGACTGAAGCTTTCTTT	CASSIVTGGTEAFF
TRBV19	TRBJ1-6	TRBD1	-	TGTGCCAGTAGTACGAAGACAGGGGGGGTTTCACCCCTCCACTTT	CASSTKTGGVSPLHF
TRBV7-3	TRBJ2-2	-	-	TGTGCCAGCAGCTTAGGCAGGGTCACCGGGGAGCTGTTTTTT	CASSLGRVTGELFF
TRBV11-2	TRBJ2-3	TRBD2	-	TGTGCCAGCAGCTCTCGGACTAGCGGGAGAGTAAGCACAGATACGCAGTATTTT	CASSSRTSGRVSTDTQYF
TRBV2	TRBJ2-3	-	-	TGTGCCAGCAGTGTGGTTCGGGGGAGTCGCACAGATACGCAGTATTTT	CASSVVRGSRTDTQYF
TRBV7-9	TRBJ1-2	-	-	TGTTCCAGCAGCTTAGTCACAGCAGATGGCTACACCTTC	CSSSLVTADGYTF
TRBV5-4	TRBJ1-5	-	few	TGTGCCAGCAGCTTGGGGCTCAATCAGCCCCAGCATTTT	CASSLGLNQPQHF
TRBV6-5	TRBJ1-5	-	few	TGTGCCAGCAGTTATTCCCAGGGGAGCAATCAGCCCCAGCATTTT	CASSYSQGSNQPQHF
TRBV12-5	TRBJ2-1	TRBD2	once	TGTGCTAGCTTAGGACTAGCGGGGGGCCCCCTATCCTTCAGCTCCTACAATGAGCAGTTCTTC	CASLGLAGGPLSFSSYNEQFF
TRBV6-6	TRBJ2-7	TRBD1	-	TGTGCCAGCAGTTGGGTGCAGGGGACAGGGTACGAGCAGTACTTC	CASSWVQGTGYEQYF
TRBV6-5	TRBJ1-2	-	-	TGTGCCAGCAGCCGCCGGGAGGACTATGGCTACACCTTC	CASSRREDYGYTF
TRBV19	TRBJ1-1	TRBD1	once	TGTGCCAGTATAGGACAGGGCGGCACTGAAGCTTTCTTT	CASIGQGGTEAFF
TRBV5-1	TRBJ2-7	TRBD1	once	TGCGCCAGCAGCCGGGGACAGGCGATCTACGAGCAGTACTTC	CASSRGQAIYEQYF
TRBV10-3	TRBJ1-2	-	-	TGTGCCATCAGTGAGTCGGGAGGCCCGCCGTATGGCTACACCTTC	CAISESGGPPYGYTF
TRBV7-2	TRBJ1-3	TRBD1	once	TGTGCCAGCAGCTCGGAGGGGGCGTCAGGAAACACCATATATTTT	CASSSEGASGNTIYF
TRBV11-2	TRBJ2-7	TRBD1	-	TGTGCCAGCAGCTTAGAGGACAGGGGGCCAGGGGAGCAGTACTTC	CASSLEDRGPGEQYF
TRBV7-2	TRBJ2-7	TRBD1	few	TGTGCCAGCAGCGGACTGGGACAGTACTACGAGCAGTACTTC	CASSGLGQYYEQYF
TRBV25-1	TRBJ1-5	-	-	TGTGCCAGCAGTGAAATAACAGTGGGTCAGCCCCAGCATTTT	CASSEITVGQPQHF
TRBV9	TRBJ1-3	TRBD1	-	TGTGCCAGCAGCGGACAGGGATCTGGAAACACCATATATTTT	CASSGQGSGNTIYF
TRBV7-3	TRBJ2-2	-	-	TGTGCCAGCAGCCTCGGAGGCACCGGGGAGCTGTTTTTT	CASSLGGTGELFF
TRBV7-2	TRBJ2-5	TRBD1	-	TGTGCCAGCAGCCCCAGACAGGGATATTACCAAGAGACCCAGTACTTC	CASSPRQGYYQETQYF
TRBV11-2	TRBJ1-3	-	few	TGTGCCAGCAGCCTATCCGGGGGACCCTTCGCCGGAAACACCATATATTTT	CASSLSGGPFAGNTIYF
TRBV5-4	TRBJ1-2	TRBD1	-	TGTGCCAGCAGCGTGACAGGGAACGGCTACACCTTC	CASSVTGNGYTF
TRBV27	TRBJ2-5	TRBD1	-	TGTGCCAGCAGTTTATGGGACAGCCAAGAGACCCAGTACTTC	CASSLWDSQETQYF
TRBV7-6	TRBJ2-1	TRBD1	-	TGTGCCAGCAGCTTAAGGGACAGGGGATTTCCTGAGCAGTTCTTC	CASSLRDRGFPEQFF
TRBV7-2	TRBJ2-3	TRBD2	-	TGTGCCAGCAGCTTAGTCGGTTTAGCGGGGGGCACAGATACGCAGTATTTT	CASSLVGLAGGTDTQYF
TRBV7-8	TRBJ1-4	-	-	TGTGCCAGCAGCTTGAGCGAGGTGGATGAAAAACTGTTTTTT	CASSLSEVDEKLFF
TRBV5-4	TRBJ1-2	TRBD1	-	TGTGCCAGCAGCACCGGACAGGGTAGCTATGGCTACACCTTC	CASSTGQGSYGYTF
TRBV5-6	TRBJ2-7	TRBD1	few	TGTGCCAGCAGTTATGGGACAGGTTCCTACGAGCAGTACTTC	CASSYGTGSYEQYF
TRBV4-3	TRBJ2-6	-	few	TGCGCCAGCAGCCCCGGCGGCTCTGGGGCCAACGTCCTGACTTTC	CASSPGGSGANVLTF
TRBV21-1	TRBJ2-1	-	few	TGTGCCAGCAGCACTTTCGAGCGGGAGGGCCGGCCCCCCTACAATGAGCAGTTCTTC	CASSTFEREGRPPYNEQFF
TRBV7-6	TRBJ2-3	TRBD2	-	TGTGCCAGCAGCTCGGGGCTAGCGGACACAGATACGCAGTATTTT	CASSSGLADTDTQYF
TRBV6-6	TRBJ2-7	-	-	TGTGCCAGCAGTCACACGTTGAACCCCTACGAGCAGTACTTC	CASSHTLNPYEQYF
TRBV15	TRBJ2-5	TRBD2	-	TGTGCCACCAGCAGAGTTGCTAGCGGGAGAACCCAAGAGACCCAGTACTTC	CATSRVASGRTQETQYF